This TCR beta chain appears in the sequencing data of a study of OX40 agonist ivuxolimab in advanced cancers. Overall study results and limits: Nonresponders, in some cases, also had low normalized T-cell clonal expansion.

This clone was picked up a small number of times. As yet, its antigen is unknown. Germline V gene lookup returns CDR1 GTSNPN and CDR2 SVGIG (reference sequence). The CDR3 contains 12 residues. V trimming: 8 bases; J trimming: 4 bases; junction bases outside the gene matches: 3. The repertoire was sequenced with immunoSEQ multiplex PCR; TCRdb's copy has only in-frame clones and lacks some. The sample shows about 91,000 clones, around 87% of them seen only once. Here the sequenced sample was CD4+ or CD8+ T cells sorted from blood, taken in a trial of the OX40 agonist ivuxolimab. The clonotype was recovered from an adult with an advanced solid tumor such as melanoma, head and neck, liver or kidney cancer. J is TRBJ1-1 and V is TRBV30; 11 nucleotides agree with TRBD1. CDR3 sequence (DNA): TGTGCCGCCGGGACAGGGGGCACTGAAGCTTTCTTT. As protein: CAAGTGGTEAFF.